The 25 T cell receptor beta chains below come from one sample, sequenced in a study of shared clonotypes between healthy human individuals. Profiling relied on immunoSEQ multiplex PCR, and the TCRdb table lists in-frame clones only, not all of them. The table has about 2.4 million clones, under 95% seen once; the top ten hold 0.36%. Source material: naive CD4+ T cells from PBMCs. Subset reported: CD45RA+ positively selected. The receptors stem from a man aged 18 to 30 in good health. Some clones in this sample may be carry-over from other donors' samples.

The J gene is TRBJ2-1, the V gene TRBV7-9; D may be TRBD2 (6 bases). Looked up from germline, CDR1 is SEHNR and CDR2 is FQNEAQ (reference sequence). V was trimmed by 7 bases and J by 0 bases, leaving 13 bases between them. The CDR3 totals 15 residues. The CDR3 region has the DNA TGTGCCAGCACCCTGGCGGGGAGCTCCTACAATGAGCAGTTCTTC. Translated: CASTLAGSSYNEQFF.

The chain uses TRBV10-3 and TRBJ2-2; 8 positions agree with TRBD1. The junction had 2 bases not matched to a gene; V was cut back by 9 bases and J by 2 bases. The CDR3 consists of 13 residues. Germline V lookup: CDR1 ENHRY, CDR2 SYGVKD. The CDR3 reads CAIGQGNTGELFF. The CDR3 nucleotides read TGTGCCATTGGACAGGGCAACACCGGGGAGCTGTTTTTT.

The CDR3 here is CASSVGQGGRETQYF. Here the CDR3 DNA reads TGTGCCAGCAGCGTCGGACAGGGGGGGCGGGAGACCCAGTACTTC. V usage is TRBV9 and J usage is TRBJ2-5, with 10 bases identical to TRBD1. This CDR3 has 15 residues. The germline V gene has CDR1 SGDLS and CDR2 YYNGEE. The V segment lost 2 bases and the J segment 5 bases; nucleotides outside the gene matches: 6.

V usage is TRBV7-9 and J usage is TRBJ2-7, with D hard to call. The length of the CDR3 is 14 residues. Germline V lookup: CDR1 SEHNR, CDR2 FQNEAQ (reference sequence). The V end was cut by 0 bases, the J end by 3 bases, with 9 bases between. Here the CDR3 reads CASSLAGSLYEQYF. CDR3 in DNA: TGTGCCAGCAGCTTAGCTGGGTCTCTCTACGAGCAGTACTTC. Supplemented by reference TRBV7-9 and TRBJ2-7, the full variable domain reads DTGVSQNPRHKITKRGQNVTFRCDPISEHNRLYWYRQTLGQGPEFLTYFQNEAQLEKSRLLSDRFSAERPKGSFSTLEIQRTEQGDSAMYLCASSLAGSLYEQYFGPGTRLTVT.

V gene TRBV13 combines with J gene TRBJ1-1, with TRBD1 as a possible D gene (5 bases). In germline, CDR1 is PRHDT, CDR2 FYEKMQ (reference sequence). The CDR3 is made up of 16 amino acids. Trimming left V 7 bases short and J 4 bases short, with 22 bases between. CDR3 in DNA: TGTGCCAGCACCAGCATGGGGGTCCGGCGGGGCACTGAAGCTTTCTTT. The encoded protein is CASTSMGVRRGTEAFF. Combining the CDR3 with reference TRBV13 and TRBJ1-1 gives the whole variable domain AAGVIQSPRHLIKEKRETATLKCYPIPRHDTVYWYQQGPGQDPQFLISFYEKMQSDKGSIPDRFSAQQFSDYHSELNMSSLELGDSALYFCASTSMGVRRGTEAFFGQGTRLTVV.

This sequence joins TRBV27 and TRBJ2-1; TRBD2 matches at 7 bases. With 8 bases clipped from V and 9 bases from J, the junction kept 10 bases outside the gene matches. Germline V gene sequence: CDR1 MNHEY, CDR2 SMNVEV (reference sequence). The CDR3 contains 13 residues. The CDR3 bases are TGTGCCAGCTCGTGGGACTATAGGGTTGAGCAGTTCTTC. As protein: CASSWDYRVEQFF.

This sequence joins TRBV7-9 and TRBJ2-7, with 9 bases that match TRBD2. With V trimmed by 6 bases and J by 0 bases, 12 bases remained unmatched. The CDR3 sequence is 17 residues long. Germline CDR1 reads SEHNR; CDR2 reads FQNEAQ (reference sequence). The CDR3 nucleotides read TGTGCCAGCAGTCCCGGGAAGGATAGCGGGAGCTCCTACGAGCAGTACTTC. As protein: CASSPGKDSGSSYEQYF.

This clone was seen just once. This sequence joins TRBV7-3 and TRBJ2-2; weak D call: TRBD2 (6 bases). From germline, CDR1 is SGHTA and CDR2 FQGTGA. Trimming stripped 2 bases from V and 5 bases from J, with 12 bases between. The CDR3 runs to 15 residues. CDR3 region: CASSLDGRGTGELFF. The DNA for the CDR3 is TGTGCCAGCAGCTTAGACGGGAGAGGAACCGGGGAGCTGTTTTTT.

Concerning this clone: This same CDR3 is encoded by further DNA sequences in the sample. CDR3 DNA: TGCGCCAGCAGCTTGGACCTCTACGAGCAGTACTTC. It encodes CASSLDLYEQYF. The rearrangement joins TRBV5-1 to TRBJ2-7; no clear D gene. The CDR3 sequence is 12 residues long. The V end was cut by 0 bases, the J end by 3 bases, with 4 bases between. Germline V gene lookup returns CDR1 SGHRS and CDR2 YFSETQ.

This clone showed up just once. V and J are TRBV28 and TRBJ2-7; TRBD1 matches at 9 bases. The ends lost 5 bases at V and 3 bases at J; junction bases unmatched: 14. The CDR3 runs 17 residues. CDR1 is MDHEN, CDR2 SYDVKM, per germline. CDR3 DNA: TGTGCCAGCAGTCCACTTCCCTCCGGGACAGGGCTCTACGAGCAGTACTTC. Translation: CASSPLPSGTGLYEQYF.

The CDR3 DNA follows: TGCGCCAGCAGCCCGGTAAGTACGGGACTCTACGAGCAGTACTTC. It specifies CASSPVSTGLYEQYF. The chain uses TRBV4-1 and TRBJ2-7; possible D gene TRBD2, 6 bases. Germline CDR1 and CDR2: MGHRA and YSYEKL. The ends were cut back, 4 bases at V and 3 bases at J, with 16 bases in the middle. The CDR3 totals 15 residues.

Points on this clone: Other DNA sequences within the sample encode an identical CDR3. The gene calls are TRBV18 and TRBJ2-7; no reliable D call. Trimming cost V 3 bases and J 2 bases, with 8 bases left between them. Germline CDR1 and CDR2: KGHSH and LQKENI. There are 13 residues in the CDR3. DNA for the CDR3: TGTGCCAGCTCACCTTTGGGGACCTACGAGCAGTACTTC. It codes for CASSPLGTYEQYF. The whole variable domain, filled in from reference TRBV18 and TRBJ2-7, reads NAGVMQNPRHLVRRRGQEARLRCSPMKGHSHVYWYRQLPEEGLKFMVYLQKENIIDESGMPKERFSAEFPKEGPSILRIQQVVRGDSAAYFCASSPLGTYEQYFGPGTRLTVT.

This chain connects TRBV5-4 to TRBJ2-2; D assignment may be TRBD1 or TRBD2 (5 bases each). Trimming pared 2 bases from V and 4 bases from J, leaving 18 bases between. Germline values: CDR1 SGHNT, CDR2 YYREEE (reference sequence). This CDR3 has 17 residues. The CDR3 here is CASSFGALLRSTGELFF. The DNA for the CDR3 is TGTGCCAGCAGCTTCGGGGCTCTCCTAAGGAGCACCGGGGAGCTGTTTTTT.

The chain employs TRBV5-1 and TRBJ2-1; perhaps TRBD2 as D (6 bases). The CDR3 extends over 14 amino acids. Germline V gene lookup returns CDR1 SGHRS and CDR2 YFSETQ. V lost 3 bases and J lost 10, with 17 bases in between. The CDR3 loop is CASSSPGLGAEQFF. Written as DNA, the CDR3 is TGCGCCAGCAGCTCACCGGGACTCGGAGCGGAGCAGTTCTTC.

The chain uses TRBV6-1 and TRBJ1-5; the D is unclear. The V end lost 4 bases, the J end lost 7 bases, and 8 bases lay between the germline ends. This CDR3 has 12 residues. CDR1 and CDR2 (germline): MNHNS, SASEGT. The CDR3 coding sequence is TGTGCCAGCAGTGGATCGGGCCAGCCCCAGCATTTT. This encodes CASSGSGQPQHF.

Regarding this clone: Other DNA sequences in this specimen translate into the identical CDR3. The chain couples TRBV6-1 to TRBJ2-7, with D uncertain. The germline gives CDR1 MNHNS, CDR2 SASEGT. V shed 0 bases and J shed 3 bases, with 6 bases lying between them. This CDR3 has 13 amino acids. The CDR3 DNA sequence: TGTGCCAGCAGTGAAGCGGGCAGCTACGAGCAGTACTTC. Protein sequence: CASSEAGSYEQYF.

This chain links TRBV5-4 with TRBJ2-7, with TRBD1 identical over 9 bases. The CDR3 is made up of 14 amino acids. V lost 5 bases and J lost 5; bases outside the gene matches: 8. Germline V gene sequence: CDR1 SGHNT, CDR2 YYREEE (reference sequence). The CDR3 DNA is TGTGCCAGCAGTGGGGTGGGGACAGGGAACGAGCAGTACTTC. Translating it yields CASSGVGTGNEQYF.

V usage is TRBV5-1 and J usage is TRBJ2-1; D unclear. Germline V gives CDR1 SGHRS, CDR2 YFSETQ. The ends were cut back, 6 bases at V and 9 bases at J, with 28 bases in the middle. This CDR3 contains 17 residues. The CDR3 reads CASNIRRLGGPFGEQFF. The DNA of the CDR3 is TGCGCCAGCAACATTAGGCGGTTGGGTGGCCCTTTCGGTGAGCAGTTCTTC.

This rearrangement joins TRBV4-2 to TRBJ2-3; D is perhaps TRBD2 (6 bases). Germline V CDR1 and CDR2: LGHNA, YNFKEQ. The CDR3 is 17 amino acids. V dropped 5 bases and J dropped 9 bases, with 27 bases sitting between them. Here the CDR3 reads CASSLAPGTVQGATQYF. The CDR3 bases are TGTGCCAGCAGCTTAGCCCCCGGGACTGTTCAGGGTGCAACGCAGTATTTT.

With respect to this clone: Distinct nucleotide sequences in the sample also encode this CDR3. The chain combines TRBV7-9 with TRBJ2-5; 11 bases align to TRBD2. The CDR3 is made up of 15 amino acids. The V segment lost 4 bases and the J segment 5 bases; nucleotides outside the gene matches: 6. Germline CDR1 reads SEHNR; CDR2 reads FQNEAQ (reference sequence). The CDR3 protein is CASSSTSGAGETQYF. DNA of the CDR3: TGTGCCAGCAGCTCGACTAGCGGGGCGGGGGAGACCCAGTACTTC.

V and J are TRBV5-1 and TRBJ2-6; 10 bases map to TRBD1. The CDR3 covers 16 residues. V lost 4 bases to trimming and J lost 2 bases; unmatched junction nucleotides: 3. Germline CDR1 SGHRS, CDR2 YFSETQ. CDR3 in amino acids: CASSEGQGTGANVLTF. CDR3 nucleotides: TGCGCCAGCAGCGAGGGACAGGGGACTGGGGCCAACGTCCTGACTTTC.

The chain is built from TRBV14 and TRBJ2-3; D uncertain. V was trimmed by 4 bases and J by 4 bases, leaving 9 bases between them. This CDR3 region has 13 residues. Germline V gives CDR1 SGHDN, CDR2 FVKESK. Here the CDR3 reads CASSPRISDTQYF. In DNA, the CDR3 is TGTGCCAGCAGCCCTCGTATATCAGATACGCAGTATTTT.

The gene calls are TRBV28 and TRBJ2-7; 11 nucleotides align to TRBD2. Germline trimming cut 8 bases from V and 3 bases from J; bases unmatched to any gene: 3. CDR1 is MDHEN, CDR2 SYDVKM, per germline. The CDR3 is 13 residues long. Here the CDR3 DNA reads TGTGCCAGCGGGACTAGCGGAAACTACGAGCAGTACTTC. Translated: CASGTSGNYEQYF. Supplemented by reference TRBV28 and TRBJ2-7, the full variable domain reads DVKVTQSSRYLVKRTGEKVFLECVQDMDHENMFWYRQDPGLGLRLIYFSYDVKMKEKGDIPEGYSVSREKKERFSLILESASTNQTSMYLCASGTSGNYEQYFGPGTRLTVT.

This rearrangement joins TRBV7-9 to TRBJ2-2, with D perhaps being TRBD1 or TRBD2 (5 bases each). Per the germline V gene, CDR1 is SEHNR and CDR2 is FQNEAQ (reference sequence). V lost 5 bases, J lost 1 base, and 14 bases lay in between. The CDR3 is 16 amino acids. CDR3 in amino acids: CASSRGARENTGELFF. In DNA, the CDR3 is TGTGCCAGCAGCCGAGGGGCCAGGGAGAACACCGGGGAGCTGTTTTTT.

The chain employs TRBV5-1 and TRBJ1-1; D is ambiguous. From germline, CDR1 is SGHRS and CDR2 YFSETQ. The CDR3 totals 16 residues. V was clipped by 0 bases and J by 2 bases, with 14 bases between them. The CDR3 protein is CASSLAPVFGNTEAFF. As DNA, the CDR3 is TGCGCCAGCAGCTTGGCCCCGGTTTTCGGTAACACTGAAGCTTTCTTT.